This TCR beta chain was recovered during a study of T cell responses to AZD1222 COVID-19 vaccine. Study-wide points: At study baseline, merely five or six AZD1222 recipients were seropositive.

Generated by immunoSEQ multiplex PCR, the TCRdb table keeps only in-frame clones and is missing some. The repertoire holds fewer than 45,000 clones, around 90% seen once, with roughly 7% in the top ten. The CDR3 runs to 16 residues. Trimming removed 1 base at V and 5 bases at J, with 15 bases between. Germline loops: CDR1 SGHTA, CDR2 FQGNSA. About this clone itself: Its antigen is undetermined.

Source: peripheral blood, taken on day 0 of AZD1222 vaccination. This TCR was sampled from an adult in good health. The chain employs TRBV7-2 and TRBJ2-1; the D gene is possibly TRBD2 (5 bases). The CDR3 here is CASSLGSRTLNNEQFF. CDR3 sequence (DNA): TGTGCCAGCAGCTTAGGGAGCAGGACTCTCAACAATGAGCAGTTCTTC.